Listed below are T cell receptor beta chains from one sample, sequenced in a study of blood T cell repertoires in COVID-19. Sequenced by immunoSEQ multiplex PCR; TCRdb stores in-frame clones only, minus some. The repertoire holds 390,000 or so clones, roughly 88% seen once, with more than 1.4% in the top ten. Sequenced sample: peripheral blood. These receptors all come from a woman aged 25 to 45 with active or convalescent COVID-19. Each CDR3 is given with its conserved first and last residue. A D gene is named only where the DNA matches it firmly. Size values are once, few and many counts, or a class for expanded clones, and some rows have none.

TRBV5-1	TRBD1	once	TRBJ1-1	TGCGCCAGCAGCTGGGGGACAGGGAAGGAGACTGAAGCTTTCTTT	CASSWGTGKETEAFF
TRBV5-1	.	once	TRBJ2-3	TGCGCCAGCAGCTTAACAGGGAGAGTGGAGACAGATACGCAGTATTTT	CASSLTGRVETDTQYF
TRBV7-2	TRBD2	.	TRBJ2-7	TGTGCCAGCAGCTTTAGCGGGGGGGCATACGAGCAGTACTTC	CASSFSGGAYEQYF
TRBV5-1	.	.	TRBJ2-1	TGCGCCAGCAGCTCCCCTGGCAGGGCCTCCTACAATGAGCAGTTCTTC	CASSSPGRASYNEQFF
TRBV6-1	.	.	TRBJ1-5	TGTGCCAGCAGTGAAGCGACAGTTACAAGCAATCAGCCCCAGCATTTT	CASSEATVTSNQPQHF
TRBV30	.	once	TRBJ1-6	TGTGCCTGGAGTGTACCCTCCGTGGGGGGGATTGATTCACCCCTCCACTTT	CAWSVPSVGGIDSPLHF
TRBV4-1	TRBD2	.	TRBJ2-1	TGCGCCAGCAGTCAACTAGCGGGAGTAGGTAATGAGCAGTTCTTC	CASSQLAGVGNEQFF
TRBV25-1	TRBD1	.	TRBJ1-6	TGTGCCAGCAGTGATTTGGCGGCAGGGGGATTATCACCCCTCCACTTT	CASSDLAAGGLSPLHF
TRBV19	.	.	TRBJ1-5	TGTGCCAGTATGAGCAGGGCCGGTAATCAGCCCCAGCATTTT	CASMSRAGNQPQHF
TRBV7-9	TRBD2	.	TRBJ2-3	TGTGCCAGCAGCTCTTTCGGGAGGAGCACAGATACGCAGTATTTT	CASSSFGRSTDTQYF
TRBV6-1	.	once	TRBJ1-1	TGTGCCAGCAGTGAAACCCGCGGAGCTTTCTTT	CASSETRGAFF
TRBV25-1	.	few	TRBJ1-2	TGTGCCAGCAGTGACGGGCGGGTTGGCTACACCTTC	CASSDGRVGYTF
TRBV28	.	.	TRBJ1-5	TGTGCCAGCAGTTTTTCGGGAAGGAGCAATCAGCCCCAGCATTTT	CASSFSGRSNQPQHF